These 16 T cell receptor beta chains came from one sample sequenced in a study of T-cell reconstitution after alpha-beta-depleted transplantation in children. It was with unique molecular identifiers that the TCRbeta library was prepared. One entry per CDR3 protein results from TCRdb running MiXCR on the PCR reads. The sample consists of more than 450,000 distinct CDR3 sequences, roughly 18% of them appearing once. Sequences were derived from PBMCs from the stem cell graft donor, sampled from the stem cell graft. The receptors were sampled from a human donor who donated a stem cell graft to a child with acute lymphoblastic leukemia.

The sample holds a few counts of this clonotype. The chain uses TRBV25-1 and TRBJ1-2; D gene unclear. Germline values: CDR1 MGHDK, CDR2 SYGVNS. The CDR3 extends over 11 amino acids. Trimming left V 3 bases short and J 8 bases short, with 7 bases between. CDR3 loop: CASSEAGGYTF. The CDR3 region has the DNA TGTGCCAGCAGTGAGGCGGGAGGCTACACCTTC.

This clonotype appeared a few times. This CDR3 is CSVDPIGTETQYF. CDR3 nucleotide sequence: TGCAGCGTTGATCCTATCGGGACGGAGACCCAGTACTTC. The rearrangement uses TRBV29-1 and TRBJ2-5; D could derive from TRBD1 or TRBD2 (5 bases each). V was shortened by 3 bases and J by 5 bases, with 13 bases between the two germline ends. Germline loops: CDR1 SQVTM, CDR2 ANQGSEA. This CDR3 has 13 residues.

This clonotype was recorded a few times. The gene calls are TRBV12-3 or TRBV12-4 and TRBJ2-7; TRBD1 might be the D (6 bases). The CDR3 has 14 amino acids. V gave up 5 bases and J gave up 0 bases, with 11 bases separating them. The CDR3 loop reads CASSQQGNSYEQYF. The CDR3 DNA follows: TGTGCCAGCAGTCAACAGGGAAACTCCTACGAGCAGTACTTC.

V is TRBV20-1 and J is TRBJ2-7; D is unclear. Germline V gene lookup returns CDR1 DFQATT and CDR2 SNEGSKA (reference sequence). The CDR3 contains 12 residues. With 7 bases removed from V and 0 bases from J, the gap between germline ends came to 10 bases. CDR3 in DNA: TGCAGTGGGTTCCGGATCTCCTACGAGCAGTACTTC. It specifies CSGFRISYEQYF.

The rearrangement joins TRBV12-3 or TRBV12-4 to TRBJ1-1; possible D gene TRBD1, 5 bases. V dropped 9 bases and J dropped 6 bases, with 14 bases sitting between them. CDR3 length: 12 residues. This CDR3 is CARPDLGAEAFF. The CDR3 DNA follows: TGTGCCAGGCCCGATTTGGGGGCTGAAGCTTTCTTT.

The rearrangement uses TRBV5-8 and TRBJ2-7, with TRBD1 matching 8 bases. The V gene end was trimmed by 6 bases and the J gene end by 2 bases; junction bases not matched to a gene: 7. The germline V gene has CDR1 SGHTS and CDR2 YDEGEE. The CDR3 has 14 residues. CDR3 sequence reads: CASTATGVPYEQYF. Written as DNA, the CDR3 is TGTGCCAGCACCGCGACAGGGGTCCCCTACGAGCAGTACTTC.

The chain couples TRBV20-1 to TRBJ2-1; 7 nucleotides agree with TRBD2. Germline V CDR1 and CDR2: DFQATT, SNEGSKA (reference sequence). This CDR3 has 14 residues. V gave up 2 bases and J gave up 1 base; unmatched junction bases: 2. The DNA of the CDR3 is TGCAGTGCTAGAATGCGGGGGTCCTACAATGAGCAGTTCTTC. Translation gives CSARMRGSYNEQFF.

This clonotype was counted between two and nine times. The CDR3 region has the DNA TGTGCCAGCAGCTTGGGGACAGGGGCCCGTACAACAGGAGAAAAACTGTTTTTT. Protein: CASSLGTGARTTGEKLFF. J is TRBJ1-4 and V is TRBV7-9; 10 bases agree with TRBD1. CDR1 is SEHNR and CDR2 is FQNEAQ in the germline V gene (reference sequence). J gave up 8 bases and V 3 bases, and 15 bases lay outside the gene matches. The CDR3 is made up of 18 amino acids. The variable domain in full, with the rest retrieved from reference TRBV7-9 and TRBJ1-4, is DTGVSQNPRHKITKRGQNVTFRCDPISEHNRLYWYRQTLGQGPEFLTYFQNEAQLEKSRLLSDRFSAERPKGSFSTLEIQRTEQGDSAMYLCASSLGTGARTTGEKLFFGSGTQLSVL.

This clonotype has a count of ten or more. The chain couples TRBV5-1 to TRBJ2-1; possible D gene TRBD2, 6 bases. The germline V gene encodes CDR1 SGHRS and CDR2 YFSETQ. The CDR3 is 14 residues long. Trimming cost V 0 bases and J 7 bases, with 11 bases left between them. CDR3 DNA: TGCGCCAGCAGCTTGGTTAAGGCGGGAAATGAGCAGTTCTTC. As protein: CASSLVKAGNEQFF.

This clonotype showed up just a few times. The chain uses TRBV7-2 and TRBJ2-7; D unclear. V was pared by 1 base and J by 6 bases, with 13 bases between. The CDR3 totals 14 residues. CDR1 is SGHTA and CDR2 is FQGNSA in the germline V gene. The CDR3 DNA follows: TGTGCCAGCAGCTTAGTAGTCTCCTCACTCGAGCAGTACTTC. It yields the protein CASSLVVSSLEQYF.

The genes are TRBV6-5 and TRBJ2-1; TRBD1 matches at 11 bases. The CDR3 spans 15 residues. Germline-derived CDR1 and CDR2 are MNHEY and SVGAGI. Trimming took 2 bases from V and 4 from J; bases not matched to a gene: 1. The CDR3 here is CASSYGTGGYNEQFF. In DNA, the CDR3 is TGTGCCAGCAGTTACGGGACAGGGGGTTACAATGAGCAGTTCTTC.

This clonotype was seen a handful of times. This rearrangement joins TRBV20-1 to TRBJ1-5, with 7 bases fitting TRBD1. The CDR3 covers 16 residues. Germline CDR1 DFQATT, CDR2 SNEGSKA (reference sequence). Trimming at V came to 6 bases and at J to 2 bases, leaving 13 bases not matched to a gene. CDR3 sequence: CSAWGTALRGNQPQHF. Here the CDR3 DNA reads TGCAGTGCATGGGGGACAGCTTTAAGGGGCAATCAGCCCCAGCATTTT.

This clonotype was observed a handful of times. This chain links TRBV7-9 with TRBJ2-3, with 11 bases that match TRBD2. This CDR3 contains 17 residues. The ends lost 0 bases at V and 3 bases at J; junction bases unmatched: 5. Germline-derived CDR1 and CDR2 are SEHNR and FQNEAQ (reference sequence). The DNA of the CDR3 is TGTGCCAGCAGCTTAGCTGGGACTAGCGGAACGACAGATACGCAGTATTTT. Translated, it gives CASSLAGTSGTTDTQYF.

This clonotype appeared a few times. This chain uses TRBV5-4 with TRBJ2-7; 7 bases fit TRBD2. V lost 1 base, J lost 0 bases, and 4 bases stayed unmatched. Germline loops: CDR1 SGHNT, CDR2 YYREEE (reference sequence). This CDR3 comprises 15 residues. The CDR3: CASSLSGKSSYEQYF. CDR3 DNA: TGTGCCAGCAGCTTGAGCGGGAAGAGCTCCTACGAGCAGTACTTC.

The chain carries TRBV7-9 and TRBJ1-1; D is possibly TRBD1 (6 bases). Germline lookup yields CDR1 SEHNR and CDR2 FQNEAQ (reference sequence). This CDR3 is 15 amino acids long. Trimming pared 5 bases from V and 6 bases from J, leaving 19 bases between. The CDR3 DNA is TGTGCCAGCAGCGTTCGACAGGCGGTGCGCTCTGAAGCTTTCTTT. Its protein product is CASSVRQAVRSEAFF.

This chain joins TRBV29-1 and TRBJ1-1; possibly TRBD1 for D (5 bases). Trimming cost V 8 bases and J 0 bases, with 13 bases left between them. This CDR3 is 13 amino acids long. From germline, CDR1 is SQVTM and CDR2 ANQGSEA. The CDR3 sequence is CSTWDPMNTEAFF. In DNA, the CDR3 is TGCAGCACCTGGGACCCCATGAACACTGAAGCTTTCTTT.